The present TCR beta chain was sequenced within a study of OX40 agonist ivuxolimab in advanced cancers. Across the whole study: Melanoma, hepatocellular carcinoma, head and neck or renal cell cancer occurred in dose-escalation patients. Study results and limitations: On average, CD8+ T cells showed a greater number of expanded clones than CD4+. Some patients who did not respond also had low normalized T-cell clonal expansion.

The data were produced by immunoSEQ multiplex PCR, yet TCRdb's version contains in-frame clones alone and is incomplete. The repertoire holds about 58,000 clones, with around 84% as singletons. In this sample, this clone turned up once. Its specificity is unknown. Sampled blood was obtained at baseline, cycle 4 day 1, and cycle 7 day 1. The sequencing here drew on CD4+ or CD8+ T cells sorted from blood, taken in a trial of the OX40 agonist ivuxolimab. The sequence was collected from an adult with an advanced solid tumor such as melanoma, head and neck, liver or kidney cancer.

This chain's CDR3 is CASSYYPGGYGANVLTF. The CDR3 DNA reads as TGTGCCAGCAGTTACTACCCAGGGGGCTATGGGGCCAACGTCCTGACTTTC. The J gene is TRBJ2-6, the V gene TRBV6-7; 8 nucleotides match TRBD1. TRBV6-7 is sorted into the ORF group, with uncertain function. CDR3 size: 17 residues. Germline trimming cut 1 base from V and 3 bases from J; bases unmatched to any gene: 5.